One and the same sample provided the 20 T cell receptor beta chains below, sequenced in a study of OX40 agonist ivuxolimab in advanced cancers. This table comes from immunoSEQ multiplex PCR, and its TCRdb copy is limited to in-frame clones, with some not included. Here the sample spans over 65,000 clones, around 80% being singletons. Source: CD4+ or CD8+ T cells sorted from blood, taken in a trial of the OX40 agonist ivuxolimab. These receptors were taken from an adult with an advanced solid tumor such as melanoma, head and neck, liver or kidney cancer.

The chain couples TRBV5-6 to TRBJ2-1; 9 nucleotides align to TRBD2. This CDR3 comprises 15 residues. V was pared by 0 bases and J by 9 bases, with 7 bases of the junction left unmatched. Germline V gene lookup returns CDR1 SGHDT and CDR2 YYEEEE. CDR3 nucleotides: TGTGCCAGCAGCTTGGTTAGCGGGAGTAGGGGTGAGCAGTTCTTC. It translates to CASSLVSGSRGEQFF.

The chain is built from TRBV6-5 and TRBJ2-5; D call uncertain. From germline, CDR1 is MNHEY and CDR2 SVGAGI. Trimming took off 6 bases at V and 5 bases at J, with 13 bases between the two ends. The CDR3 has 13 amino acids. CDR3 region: CASSQQLRETQYF. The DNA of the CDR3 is TGTGCCAGCAGCCAACAGCTTCGGGAGACCCAGTACTTC.

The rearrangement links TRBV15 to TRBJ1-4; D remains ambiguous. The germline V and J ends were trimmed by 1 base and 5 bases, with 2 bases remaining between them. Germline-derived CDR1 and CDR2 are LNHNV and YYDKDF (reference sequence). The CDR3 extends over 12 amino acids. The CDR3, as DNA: TGTGCCACCAGCAGAGCAAATGAAAAACTGTTTTTT. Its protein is CATSRANEKLFF.

The CDR3 loop reads CASRRVAGATNTGELFF. As DNA, the CDR3 is TGTGCCAGCAGGCGGGTAGCGGGGGCAACGAACACCGGGGAGCTGTTTTTT. V is TRBV2 and J is TRBJ2-2, with 9 nucleotides matching TRBD2. V shed 6 bases, J shed 0 bases, and the junction held 8 bases outside the gene matches. CDR3 length: 17 amino acids. Germline assignment: CDR1 SNHLY and CDR2 FYNNEI.

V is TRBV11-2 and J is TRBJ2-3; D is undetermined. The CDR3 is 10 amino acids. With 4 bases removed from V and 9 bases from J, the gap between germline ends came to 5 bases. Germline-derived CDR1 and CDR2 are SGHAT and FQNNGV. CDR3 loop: CASSSLTQYF. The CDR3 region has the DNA TGTGCCAGCAGCTCCCTAACGCAGTATTTT.

The CDR3 DNA reads TGCGCCAGCAGCTTGGTCCTATTTAGCGGGGGGACCACAGATACGCAGTATTTT. Protein sequence: CASSLVLFSGGTTDTQYF. This chain links TRBV5-1 with TRBJ2-3; 10 positions match TRBD2. The CDR3 spans 18 residues. J gave up 2 bases and V 0 bases, and 9 bases lay outside the gene matches. The germline CDR1 and CDR2 sequences are SGHRS and YFSETQ.

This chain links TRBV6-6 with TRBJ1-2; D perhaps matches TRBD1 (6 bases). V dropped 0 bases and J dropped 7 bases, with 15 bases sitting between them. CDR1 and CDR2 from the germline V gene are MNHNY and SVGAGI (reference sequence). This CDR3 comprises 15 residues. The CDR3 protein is CASSYSTYRVVGYTF. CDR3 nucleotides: TGTGCCAGCAGTTACTCGACCTACAGGGTAGTTGGCTACACCTTC.

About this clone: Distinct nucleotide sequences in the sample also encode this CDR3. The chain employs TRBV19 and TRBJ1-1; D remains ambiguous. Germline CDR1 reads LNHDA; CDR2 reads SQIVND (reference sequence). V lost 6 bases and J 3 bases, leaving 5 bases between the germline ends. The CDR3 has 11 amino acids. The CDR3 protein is CASRRDTEAFF. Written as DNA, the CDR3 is TGTGCCAGTAGAAGGGACACTGAAGCTTTCTTT.

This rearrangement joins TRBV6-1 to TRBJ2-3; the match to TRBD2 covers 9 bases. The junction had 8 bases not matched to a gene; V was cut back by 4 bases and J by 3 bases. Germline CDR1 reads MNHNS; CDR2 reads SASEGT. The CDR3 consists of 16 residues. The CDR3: CASSGVGRGGTDTQYF. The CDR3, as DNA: TGTGCCAGCAGTGGAGTTGGGCGGGGGGGAACAGATACGCAGTATTTT.

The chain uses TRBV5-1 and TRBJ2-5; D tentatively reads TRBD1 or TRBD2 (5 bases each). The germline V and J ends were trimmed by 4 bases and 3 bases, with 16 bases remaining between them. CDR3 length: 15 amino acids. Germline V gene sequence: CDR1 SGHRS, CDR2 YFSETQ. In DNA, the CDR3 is TGCGCCAGCAGCCGGAGAGGGGCGGGCGAAGAGACCCAGTACTTC. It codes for CASSRRGAGEETQYF.

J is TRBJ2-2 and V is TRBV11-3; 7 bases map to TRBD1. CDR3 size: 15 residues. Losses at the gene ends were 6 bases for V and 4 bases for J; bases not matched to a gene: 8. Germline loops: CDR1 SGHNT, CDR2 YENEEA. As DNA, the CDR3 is TGTGCCAGCAGGATGCGAACAGGGGTCACCGGGGAGCTGTTTTTT. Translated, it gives CASRMRTGVTGELFF. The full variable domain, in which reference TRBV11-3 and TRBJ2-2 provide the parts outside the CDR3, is EAGVVQSPRYKIIEKKQPVAFWCNPISGHNTLYWYLQNLGQGPELLIRYENEEAVDDSQLPKDRFSAERLKGVDSTLKIQPAELGDSAVYLCASRMRTGVTGELFFGEGSRLTVL.

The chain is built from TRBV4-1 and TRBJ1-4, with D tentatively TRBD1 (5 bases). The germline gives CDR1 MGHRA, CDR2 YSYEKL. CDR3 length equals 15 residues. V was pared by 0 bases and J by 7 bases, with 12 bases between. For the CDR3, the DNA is TGCGCCAGCAGCCAAGATCCGGGGGTTAGTGAAAAACTGTTTTTT. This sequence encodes CASSQDPGVSEKLFF.

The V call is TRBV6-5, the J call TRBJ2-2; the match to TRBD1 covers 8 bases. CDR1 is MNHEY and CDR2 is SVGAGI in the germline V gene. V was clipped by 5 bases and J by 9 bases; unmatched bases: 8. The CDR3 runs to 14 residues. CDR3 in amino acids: CASSPRGRVRELFF. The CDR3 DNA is TGTGCCAGCAGTCCCAGGGGGCGCGTAAGGGAGCTGTTTTTT.

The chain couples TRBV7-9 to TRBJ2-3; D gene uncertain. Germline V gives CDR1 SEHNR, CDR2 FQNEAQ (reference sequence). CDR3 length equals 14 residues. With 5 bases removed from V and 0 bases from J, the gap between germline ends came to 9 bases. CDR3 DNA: TGTGCCAGCAGCCTCGTGGGGAGCACAGATACGCAGTATTTT. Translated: CASSLVGSTDTQYF.

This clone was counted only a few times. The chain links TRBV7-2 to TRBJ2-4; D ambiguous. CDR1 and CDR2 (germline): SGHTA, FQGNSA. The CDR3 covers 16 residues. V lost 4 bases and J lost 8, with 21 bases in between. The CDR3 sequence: CASSSQPPRMGDIQYF. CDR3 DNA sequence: TGTGCCAGCAGCTCGCAGCCGCCCCGAATGGGCGACATTCAGTACTTC.

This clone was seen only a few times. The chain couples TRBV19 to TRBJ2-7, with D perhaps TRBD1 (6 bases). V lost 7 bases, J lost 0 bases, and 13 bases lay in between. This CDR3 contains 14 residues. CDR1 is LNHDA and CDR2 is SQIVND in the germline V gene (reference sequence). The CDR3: CASTLIRGSYEQYV. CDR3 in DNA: TGTGCCAGTACCCTTATCAGGGGCTCCTACGAGCAGTACGTC.

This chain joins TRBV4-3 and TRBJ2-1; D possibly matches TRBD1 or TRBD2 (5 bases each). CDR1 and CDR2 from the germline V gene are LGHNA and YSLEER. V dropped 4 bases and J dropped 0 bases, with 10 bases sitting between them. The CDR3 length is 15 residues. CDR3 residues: CASSLEGSSYNEQFF. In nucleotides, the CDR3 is TGCGCCAGCAGCCTCGAGGGGAGCTCCTACAATGAGCAGTTCTTC.

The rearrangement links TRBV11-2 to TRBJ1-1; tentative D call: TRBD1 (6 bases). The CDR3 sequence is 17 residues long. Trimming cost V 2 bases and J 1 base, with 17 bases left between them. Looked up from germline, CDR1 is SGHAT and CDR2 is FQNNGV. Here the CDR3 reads CASSLFRWGGQNTEAFF. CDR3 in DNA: TGTGCCAGCAGCTTATTTCGGTGGGGGGGCCAGAACACTGAAGCTTTCTTT.

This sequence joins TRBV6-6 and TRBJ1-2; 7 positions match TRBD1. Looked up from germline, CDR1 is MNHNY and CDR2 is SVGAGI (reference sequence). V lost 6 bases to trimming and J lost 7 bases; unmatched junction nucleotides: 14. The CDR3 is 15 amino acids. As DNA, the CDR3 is TGTGCCAGCAGGGAGGACCCGGACAGGATTTTTGGCTACACCTTC. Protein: CASREDPDRIFGYTF.

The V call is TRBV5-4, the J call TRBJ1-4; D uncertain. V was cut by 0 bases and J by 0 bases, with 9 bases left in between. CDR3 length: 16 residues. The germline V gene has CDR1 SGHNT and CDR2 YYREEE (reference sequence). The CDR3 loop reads CASSLDPGTTNEKLFF. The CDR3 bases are TGTGCCAGCAGCTTGGATCCGGGGACAACTAATGAAAAACTGTTTTTT. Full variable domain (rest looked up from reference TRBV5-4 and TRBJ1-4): ETGVTQSPTHLIKTRGQQVTLRCSSQSGHNTVSWYQQALGQGPQFIFQYYREEENGRGNFPPRFSGLQFPNYSSELNVNALELDDSALYLCASSLDPGTTNEKLFFGSGTQLSVL.